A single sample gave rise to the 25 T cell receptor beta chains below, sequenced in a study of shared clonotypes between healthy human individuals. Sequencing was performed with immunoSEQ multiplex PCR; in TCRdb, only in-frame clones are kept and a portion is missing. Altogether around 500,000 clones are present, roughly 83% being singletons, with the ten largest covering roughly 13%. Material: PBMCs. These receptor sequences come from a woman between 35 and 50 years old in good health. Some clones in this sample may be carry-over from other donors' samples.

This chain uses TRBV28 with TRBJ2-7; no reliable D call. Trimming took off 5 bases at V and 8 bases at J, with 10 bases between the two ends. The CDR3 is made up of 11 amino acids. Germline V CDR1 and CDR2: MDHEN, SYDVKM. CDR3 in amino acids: CASSLTLKQYF. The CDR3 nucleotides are TGTGCCAGCAGTCTGACCCTGAAGCAGTACTTC.

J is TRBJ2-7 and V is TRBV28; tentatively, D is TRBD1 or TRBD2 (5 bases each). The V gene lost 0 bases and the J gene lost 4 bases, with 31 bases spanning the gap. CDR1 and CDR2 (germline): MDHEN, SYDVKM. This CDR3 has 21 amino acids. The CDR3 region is CASSLWGRRENPRGSVYEQYF. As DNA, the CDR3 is TGTGCCAGCAGTTTATGGGGGCGCAGGGAAAATCCTCGAGGGTCCGTTTACGAGCAGTACTTC. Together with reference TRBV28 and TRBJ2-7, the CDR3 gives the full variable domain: DVKVTQSSRYLVKRTGEKVFLECVQDMDHENMFWYRQDPGLGLRLIYFSYDVKMKEKGDIPEGYSVSREKKERFSLILESASTNQTSMYLCASSLWGRRENPRGSVYEQYFGPGTRLTVT.

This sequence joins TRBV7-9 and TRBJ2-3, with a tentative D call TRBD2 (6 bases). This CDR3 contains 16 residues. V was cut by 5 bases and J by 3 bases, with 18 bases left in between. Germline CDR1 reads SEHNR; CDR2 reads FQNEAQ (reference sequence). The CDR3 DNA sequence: TGTGCCAGCAGCAAGGGACTCCAAGAGGAGACAGATACGCAGTATTTT. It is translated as CASSKGLQEETDTQYF.

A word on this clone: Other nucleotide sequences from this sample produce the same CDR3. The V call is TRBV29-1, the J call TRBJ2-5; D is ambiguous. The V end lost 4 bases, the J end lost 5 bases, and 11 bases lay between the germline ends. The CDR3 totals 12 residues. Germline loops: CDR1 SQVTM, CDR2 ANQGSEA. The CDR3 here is CSVVVVGETQYF. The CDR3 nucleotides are TGCAGCGTTGTCGTAGTAGGGGAGACCCAGTACTTC.

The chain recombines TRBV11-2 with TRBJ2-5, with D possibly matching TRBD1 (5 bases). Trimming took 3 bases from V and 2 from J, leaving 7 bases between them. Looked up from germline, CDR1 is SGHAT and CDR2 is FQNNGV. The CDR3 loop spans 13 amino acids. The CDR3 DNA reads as TGTGCCAGCAGCTTTGGGGCTCAAGAGACCCAGTACTTC. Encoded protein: CASSFGAQETQYF.

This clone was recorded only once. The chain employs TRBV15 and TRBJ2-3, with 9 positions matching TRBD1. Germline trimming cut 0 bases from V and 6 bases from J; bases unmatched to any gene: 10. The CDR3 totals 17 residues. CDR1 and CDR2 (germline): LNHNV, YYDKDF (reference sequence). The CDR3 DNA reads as TGTGCCACCAGCAGAGATCTGGACAGGGGTCGGTCGGATACGCAGTATTTT. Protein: CATSRDLDRGRSDTQYF.

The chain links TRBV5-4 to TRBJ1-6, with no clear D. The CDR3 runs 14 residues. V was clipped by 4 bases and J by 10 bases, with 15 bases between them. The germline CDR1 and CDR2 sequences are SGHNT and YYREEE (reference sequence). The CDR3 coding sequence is TGTGCCAGCAGCCCCGGGCAGGCGGTGTCACCCCTCCACTTT. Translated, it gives CASSPGQAVSPLHF.

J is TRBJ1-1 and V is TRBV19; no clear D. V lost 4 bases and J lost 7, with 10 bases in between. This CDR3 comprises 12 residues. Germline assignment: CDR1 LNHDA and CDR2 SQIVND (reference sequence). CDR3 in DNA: TGTGCCAGTAGTACCTCCACAGTTGAAGCTTTCTTT. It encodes CASSTSTVEAFF. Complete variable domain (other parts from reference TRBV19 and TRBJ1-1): DGGITQSPKYLFRKEGQNVTLSCEQNLNHDAMYWYRQDPGQGLRLIYYSQIVNDFQKGDIAEGYSVSREKKESFPLTVTSAQKNPTAFYLCASSTSTVEAFFGQGTRLTVV.

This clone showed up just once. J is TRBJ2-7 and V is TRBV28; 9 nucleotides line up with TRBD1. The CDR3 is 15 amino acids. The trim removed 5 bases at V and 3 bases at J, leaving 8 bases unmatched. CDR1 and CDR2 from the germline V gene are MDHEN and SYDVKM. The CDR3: CASSPPRQGGYEQYF. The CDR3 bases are TGTGCCAGCAGTCCCCCCCGACAGGGGGGCTACGAGCAGTACTTC.

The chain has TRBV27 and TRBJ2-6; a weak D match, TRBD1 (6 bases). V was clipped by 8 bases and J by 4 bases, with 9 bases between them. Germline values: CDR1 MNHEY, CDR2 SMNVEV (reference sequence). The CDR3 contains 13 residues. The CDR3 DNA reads TGTGCCAGCTGGGGGCACGGGGCCAACGTCCTGACTTTC. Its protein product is CASWGHGANVLTF.

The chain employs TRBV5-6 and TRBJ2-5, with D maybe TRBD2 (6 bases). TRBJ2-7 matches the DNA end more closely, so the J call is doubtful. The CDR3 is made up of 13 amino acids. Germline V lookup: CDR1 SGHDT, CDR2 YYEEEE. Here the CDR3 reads CASSLGLTDEQYF. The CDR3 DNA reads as TGTGCCAGCAGCCTGGGACTGACCGACGAGCAGTACTTC.

CDR3 DNA: TGTGCCAGCAGCTTAGGACGGGTGGGAGCTAATGAAAAACTGTTTTTT. It encodes CASSLGRVGANEKLFF. The chain employs TRBV7-2 and TRBJ1-4; D not resolved. V gave up 1 base and J gave up 3 bases, with 12 bases separating them. Germline CDR1 and CDR2: SGHTA and FQGNSA. This CDR3 spans 16 amino acids.

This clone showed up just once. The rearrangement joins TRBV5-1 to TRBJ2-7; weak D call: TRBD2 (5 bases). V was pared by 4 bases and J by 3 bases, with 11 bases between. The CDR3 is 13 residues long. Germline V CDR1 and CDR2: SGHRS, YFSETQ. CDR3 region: CASSPSRDYEQYF. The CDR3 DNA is TGCGCCAGCAGCCCAAGCCGGGACTACGAGCAGTACTTC.

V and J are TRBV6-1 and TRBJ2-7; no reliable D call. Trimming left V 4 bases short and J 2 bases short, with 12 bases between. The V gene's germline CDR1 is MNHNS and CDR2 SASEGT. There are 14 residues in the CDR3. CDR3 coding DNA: TGTGCCAGCAGTGCGACGGCAGAAACCTACGAGCAGTACTTC. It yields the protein CASSATAETYEQYF.

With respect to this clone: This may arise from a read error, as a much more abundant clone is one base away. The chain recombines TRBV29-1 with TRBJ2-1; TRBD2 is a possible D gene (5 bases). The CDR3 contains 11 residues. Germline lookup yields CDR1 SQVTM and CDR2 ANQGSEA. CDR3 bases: TGCAGTGAGGGCCGTTCGGGTGAGCAGTTCTTC. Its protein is CSEGRSGEQFF.

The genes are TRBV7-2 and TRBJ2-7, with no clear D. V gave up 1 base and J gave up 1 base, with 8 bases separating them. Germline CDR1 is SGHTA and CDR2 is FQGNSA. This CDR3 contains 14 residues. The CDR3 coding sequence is TGTGCCAGCAGCTTAGATACAGCTTCCTACGAGCAGTACTTC. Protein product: CASSLDTASYEQYF.

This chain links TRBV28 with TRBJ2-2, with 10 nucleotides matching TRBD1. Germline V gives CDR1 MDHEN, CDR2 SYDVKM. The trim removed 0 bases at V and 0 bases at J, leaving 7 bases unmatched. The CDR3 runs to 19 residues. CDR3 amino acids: CASSLWWGQGPANTGELFF. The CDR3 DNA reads TGTGCCAGCAGTTTATGGTGGGGACAGGGGCCAGCGAACACCGGGGAGCTGTTTTTT.

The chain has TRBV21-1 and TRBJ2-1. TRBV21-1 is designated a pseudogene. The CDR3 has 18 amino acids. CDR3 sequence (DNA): TGTGCCAGCAGCAAAAGGGGGTTTGGGGCGGGACCCTACAATGAGCAGTTCTTC. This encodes CASSKRGFGAGPYNEQFF.

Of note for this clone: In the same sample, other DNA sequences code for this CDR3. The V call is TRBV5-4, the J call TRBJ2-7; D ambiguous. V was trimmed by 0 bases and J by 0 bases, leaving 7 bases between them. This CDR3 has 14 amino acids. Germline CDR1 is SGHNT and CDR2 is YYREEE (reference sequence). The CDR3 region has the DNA TGTGCCAGCAGCTTGGACAGCAGCTCCTACGAGCAGTACTTC. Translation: CASSLDSSSYEQYF.

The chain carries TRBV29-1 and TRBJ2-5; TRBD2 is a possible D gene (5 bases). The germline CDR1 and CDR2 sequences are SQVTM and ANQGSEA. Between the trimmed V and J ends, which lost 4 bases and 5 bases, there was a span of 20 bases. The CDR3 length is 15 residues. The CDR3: CSVGGSGKDTETQYF. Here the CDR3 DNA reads TGCAGCGTTGGTGGGAGTGGCAAAGACACGGAGACCCAGTACTTC.

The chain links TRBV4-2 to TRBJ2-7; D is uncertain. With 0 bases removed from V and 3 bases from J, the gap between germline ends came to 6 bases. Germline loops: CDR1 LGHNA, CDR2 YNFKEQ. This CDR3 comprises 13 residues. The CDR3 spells CASSQDRLYEQYF. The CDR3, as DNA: TGTGCCAGCAGCCAAGATCGGCTCTACGAGCAGTACTTC.

The CDR3 region has the DNA TGTGCCAGCAGCCAAGATAGCGGGAGGGTAACCAAAAACATTCAGTACTTC. This encodes CASSQDSGRVTKNIQYF. J is TRBJ2-4 and V is TRBV5-4; 11 bases fit TRBD2. V shed 4 bases, J shed 2 bases, and the junction held 8 bases outside the gene matches. The CDR3 is 17 residues long. CDR1 and CDR2 (germline): SGHNT, YYREEE (reference sequence). Full variable domain (outside the CDR3, taken from reference TRBV5-4 and TRBJ2-4): ETGVTQSPTHLIKTRGQQVTLRCSSQSGHNTVSWYQQALGQGPQFIFQYYREEENGRGNFPPRFSGLQFPNYSSELNVNALELDDSALYLCASSQDSGRVTKNIQYFGAGTRLSVL.

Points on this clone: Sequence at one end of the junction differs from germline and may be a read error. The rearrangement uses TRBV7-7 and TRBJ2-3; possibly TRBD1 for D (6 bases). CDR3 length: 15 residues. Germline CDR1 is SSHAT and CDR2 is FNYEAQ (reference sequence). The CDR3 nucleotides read TGTGCTAGCAGCCCACTGGACAGTTCCACAGATACGCAGTATTTT. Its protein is CASSPLDSSTDTQYF.

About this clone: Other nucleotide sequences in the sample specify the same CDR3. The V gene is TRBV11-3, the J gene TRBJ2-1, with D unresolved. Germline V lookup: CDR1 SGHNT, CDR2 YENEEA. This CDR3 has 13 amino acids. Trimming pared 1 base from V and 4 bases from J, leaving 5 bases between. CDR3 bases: TGTGCCAGCAGCTTAGGCCAGTACAATGAGCAGTTCTTC. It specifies CASSLGQYNEQFF.

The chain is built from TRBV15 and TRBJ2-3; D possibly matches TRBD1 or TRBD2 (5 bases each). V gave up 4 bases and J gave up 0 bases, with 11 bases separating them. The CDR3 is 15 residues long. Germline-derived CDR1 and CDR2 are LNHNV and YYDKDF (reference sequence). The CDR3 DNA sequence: TGTGCCACCAGCATTTTAGGGGACAGCACAGATACGCAGTATTTT. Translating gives CATSILGDSTDTQYF.